This T cell receptor beta chain was captured by sequencing in a study of blood T cell repertoires in COVID-19. Study at large: Acute-phase and convalescent COVID-19 samples originated in the United States, Italy and Spain. The cDNA or gDNA used as material had been derived from T cells, B-cell-depleted T cells, or PBMCs.

The CDR3 is 13 residues long. Germline V gene lookup returns CDR1 LGHNA and CDR2 YNFKEQ. V was trimmed by 1 base and J by 6 bases, leaving 9 bases between them. The repertoire was sequenced with immunoSEQ multiplex PCR; TCRdb's copy has only in-frame clones and lacks some. The sample consists of about 230,000 clones, 70% to 90% of them appearing once. The J gene is TRBJ1-2, the V gene TRBV4-2; no reliable D call. This TCR was sampled from a woman aged 18-30 years who had recovered from COVID-19. Sequences were obtained from peripheral blood. CDR3 DNA: TGTGCCAGCAGCCAAGGAGGGCCCAATGGCTACACCTTC. Amino acids: CASSQGGPNGYTF.